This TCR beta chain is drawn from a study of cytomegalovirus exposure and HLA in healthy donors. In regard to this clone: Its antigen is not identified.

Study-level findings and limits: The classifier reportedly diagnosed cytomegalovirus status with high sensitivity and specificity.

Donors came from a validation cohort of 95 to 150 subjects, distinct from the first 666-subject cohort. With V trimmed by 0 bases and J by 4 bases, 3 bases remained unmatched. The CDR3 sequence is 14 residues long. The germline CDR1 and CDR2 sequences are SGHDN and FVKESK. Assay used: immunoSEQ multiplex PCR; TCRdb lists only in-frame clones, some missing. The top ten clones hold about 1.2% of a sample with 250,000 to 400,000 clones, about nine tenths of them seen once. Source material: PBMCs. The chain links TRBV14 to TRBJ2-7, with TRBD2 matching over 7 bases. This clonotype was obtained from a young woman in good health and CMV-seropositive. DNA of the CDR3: TGTGCCAGCAGCCAAGAGCGGGGGATTTACGAGCAGTACTTC. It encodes CASSQERGIYEQYF.